One sample yielded the 10 T cell receptor beta chains listed below, sequenced in a study of response to subunit inactivated influenza vaccine. TCRdb ran MiXCR on the RT-PCR reads and lists one entry per CDR3 protein. The sample holds approximately 500,000 distinct CDR3 sequences, 10% to 15% seen once. Sequences were derived from PBMCs from blood, sampled roughly 6 weeks after vaccination. The receptors originated from a man aged 50 or older who received an inactivated influenza vaccine.

This clonotype showed up many times. This sequence joins TRBV20-1 and TRBJ2-7; 12 nucleotides align to TRBD2. Per germline, CDR1 DFQATT and CDR2 SNEGSKA (reference sequence). The V and J ends lost 5 bases and 4 bases, in that order; junction bases with no gene match: 6. CDR3 length: 14 residues. The CDR3 sequence is CSAWRLAGGYEQYF. CDR3 bases: TGCAGTGCTTGGCGTCTAGCGGGAGGGTACGAGCAGTACTTC.

The gene calls are TRBV20-1 and TRBJ2-7, with 8 bases that match TRBD2. The germline CDR1 and CDR2 sequences are DFQATT and SNEGSKA (reference sequence). V dropped 1 base and J dropped 4; count of bases not matched to a gene: 6. There are 14 residues in the CDR3. The CDR3 here is CSARVAAGGYEQYF. In DNA, the CDR3 is TGCAGTGCTAGAGTGGCGGCGGGGGGATACGAGCAGTACTTC.

A few counts support this clonotype. The J gene is TRBJ2-2, the V gene TRBV4-2; the D is unclear. This CDR3 spans 17 amino acids. Trimming pared 0 bases from V and 1 base from J, leaving 12 bases between. The germline V gene encodes CDR1 LGHNA and CDR2 YNFKEQ. The CDR3 coding sequence is TGTGCCAGCAGCCAAGAAAGAATTCGAGGGAACACCGGGGAGCTGTTTTTT. Translating it yields CASSQERIRGNTGELFF.

The rearrangement joins TRBV7-2 to TRBJ2-1; 8 nucleotides align to TRBD2. Germline V CDR1 and CDR2: SGHTA, FQGNSA. The CDR3 extends over 15 amino acids. V lost 0 bases to trimming and J lost 7 bases; unmatched junction nucleotides: 5. CDR3 nucleotide sequence: TGTGCCAGCAGCTTAGCGAATCAGCGGGGGAATGAGCAGTTCTTC. It encodes CASSLANQRGNEQFF.

This chain joins TRBV7-9 and TRBJ2-3; D unresolved. Trimming took off 3 bases at V and 1 base at J, with 11 bases between the two ends. CDR1 SEHNR and CDR2 FQNEAQ come from the germline V gene (reference sequence). The CDR3 covers 15 residues. The CDR3 nucleotides read TGTGCCAGCAGCTTCTTTGTTAGTCGCACAGATACGCAGTATTTT. This gives the protein CASSFFVSRTDTQYF.

This CDR3 reads CSALDSSYEQYF. In DNA, the CDR3 is TGCAGTGCTCTGGACAGCAGCTACGAGCAGTACTTC. The chain is built from TRBV20-1 and TRBJ2-7; D is perhaps TRBD1 (6 bases). Germline V gene data show CDR1 as DFQATT and CDR2 as SNEGSKA (reference sequence). This CDR3 has 12 amino acids. V lost 5 bases, J lost 3 bases, and 11 bases lay in between.

This sequence joins TRBV7-2 and TRBJ2-7; possible D gene TRBD1, 6 bases. V was clipped by 5 bases and J by 7 bases, with 27 bases between them. CDR3 length equals 17 residues. The V gene's germline CDR1 is SGHTA and CDR2 FQGNSA. The CDR3 nucleotides are TGTGCCAGCAGCCCCTCTTCCGGGACCAGGGGAGTGGGTGAGCAGTACTTC. This sequence encodes CASSPSSGTRGVGEQYF.

The table lists this clonotype with a few counts. The DNA of the CDR3 is TGCGCCAGCAGCAGAAATTCAGGGTATGGCGATGGCTACACCTTC. Translation gives CASSRNSGYGDGYTF. This chain joins TRBV5-1 and TRBJ1-2, with TRBD1 as a possible D gene (5 bases). This CDR3 spans 15 amino acids. CDR1 SGHRS and CDR2 YFSETQ come from the germline V gene. The germline V and J ends were trimmed by 4 bases and 6 bases, with 19 bases remaining between them.

The CDR3: CASRPQGTGELFF. CDR3 DNA sequence: TGTGCCAGCAGGCCTCAGGGGACCGGGGAGCTGTTTTTT. The rearrangement links TRBV7-7 to TRBJ2-2, with a tentative D call TRBD1 (6 bases). The CDR3 length is 13 residues. Per germline, CDR1 SSHAT and CDR2 FNYEAQ (reference sequence). The V gene lost 6 bases and the J gene lost 5 bases, with 10 bases spanning the gap.

There are many counts of this clonotype. This chain joins TRBV27 and TRBJ2-3; no clear D gene. With 2 bases removed from V and 3 bases from J, the gap between germline ends came to 6 bases. The germline V gene encodes CDR1 MNHEY and CDR2 SMNVEV (reference sequence). The CDR3 runs 13 residues. CDR3 region: CASSLGWTDTQYF. CDR3 in DNA: TGTGCCAGCAGTTTAGGGTGGACAGATACGCAGTATTTT.